This TCR beta chain was captured in a study of shared clonotypes between healthy human individuals. TCRdb keeps only in-frame clones here, not all; method: immunoSEQ multiplex PCR. The data show about 1,500,000 clones, over 95% seen once. In germline, CDR1 is GTSNPN, CDR2 SVGIG (reference sequence). The V gene lost 3 bases and the J gene lost 6 bases, with 17 bases spanning the gap. CDR3 length: 14 amino acids. Sequencing input: naive CD4+ T cells sorted from blood. Subset reported: CD45RA+ positively selected. The chain combines TRBV30 with TRBJ2-5; either TRBD1 or TRBD2 may supply D (6 bases each). This receptor was taken from a man aged 25 to 45 in good health. The CDR3 nucleotides read TGTGCCTGGAGAGGGGGGAGCAGGGGCAAGACCCAGTACTTC. Its translation: CAWRGGSRGKTQYF.